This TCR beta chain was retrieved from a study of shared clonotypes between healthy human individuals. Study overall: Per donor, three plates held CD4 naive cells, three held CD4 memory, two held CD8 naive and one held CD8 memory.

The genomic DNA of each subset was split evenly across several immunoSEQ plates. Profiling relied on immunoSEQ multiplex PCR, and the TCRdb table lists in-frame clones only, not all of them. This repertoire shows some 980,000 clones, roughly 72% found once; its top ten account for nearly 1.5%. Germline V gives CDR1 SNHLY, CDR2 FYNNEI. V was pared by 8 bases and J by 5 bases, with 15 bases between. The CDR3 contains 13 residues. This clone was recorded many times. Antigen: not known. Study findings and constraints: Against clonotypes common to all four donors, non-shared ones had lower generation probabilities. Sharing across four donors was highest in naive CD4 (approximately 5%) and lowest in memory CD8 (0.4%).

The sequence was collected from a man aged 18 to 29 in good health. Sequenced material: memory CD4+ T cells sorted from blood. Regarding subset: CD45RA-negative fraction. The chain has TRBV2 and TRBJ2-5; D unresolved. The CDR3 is CASGLSKAETQYF. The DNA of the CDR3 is TGTGCCAGCGGCTTATCCAAGGCGGAGACCCAGTACTTC.